This T cell receptor (beta chain) was recovered during a study of glioma-infiltrating T cells. This clonotype occurred many times. Its antigen is not identified. Amplification of TCR alpha and beta CDR3 regions from RNA used iRepertoire nested multiplex PCR. For one-step reverse transcription and amplification, roughly 85-450 ng of tissue mRNA or PBMC total RNA was used. TCRdb re-called the multiplex PCR reads through MiXCR, storing one row per CDR3 protein. The repertoire holds approximately 89,000 distinct CDR3 sequences, with about 25% as singletons. Study-wide points: Gliomas, especially low-grade, showed above-expected tissue-blood divergence; non-neoplastic patients showed below.

There are 14 residues in the CDR3. Trimming removed 2 bases from V and 0 bases from J, with 6 bases in between. Germline V gives CDR1 MNHEY, CDR2 SMNVEV (reference sequence). The chain links TRBV27 to TRBJ2-3; D remains unclear. Sequenced material: glioma tissue, nonneoplastic brain tissue, or PBMCs (not recorded which). This TCR was sampled from a human donor with low-grade glioma or glioblastoma, undergoing nonglioma brain surgery, or in good health (not recorded which). CDR3 sequence: CASSLQASTDTQYF. The CDR3 DNA reads TGTGCCAGCAGTTTACAGGCTAGCACAGATACGCAGTATTTT.